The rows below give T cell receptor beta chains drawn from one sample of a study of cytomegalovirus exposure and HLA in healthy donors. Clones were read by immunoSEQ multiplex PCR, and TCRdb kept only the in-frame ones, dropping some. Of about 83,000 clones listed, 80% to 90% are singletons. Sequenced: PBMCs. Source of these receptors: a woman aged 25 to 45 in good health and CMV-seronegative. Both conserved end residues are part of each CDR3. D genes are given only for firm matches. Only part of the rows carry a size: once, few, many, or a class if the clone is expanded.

CDR3 protein: CASSLVRDTISDTEAFF; CDR3 DNA: TGTGCCAGCAGCTTAGTTCGGGACACCATATCGGACACTGAAGCTTTCTTT; J gene: TRBJ1-1; D gene: -; V gene: TRBV7-3; clone size: medium-sized
CDR3 protein: CASSLVGGARNGYTF; CDR3 DNA: TGTGCCAGCAGCTTGGTTGGGGGGGCGCGGAATGGCTACACCTTC; J gene: TRBJ1-2; D gene: -; V gene: TRBV5-4; clone size: -
CDR3 protein: CASSKGTGTGGDGYTF; CDR3 DNA: TGTGCCAGCAGCAAAGGAACCGGGACAGGGGGCGATGGCTACACCTTC; J gene: TRBJ1-2; D gene: TRBD1; V gene: TRBV11-3; clone size: -
CDR3 protein: CASSPLWGGTEAFF; CDR3 DNA: TGTGCCAGCAGCCCCCTGTGGGGGGGCACTGAAGCTTTCTTT; J gene: TRBJ1-1; D gene: -; V gene: TRBV5-5; clone size: -
CDR3 protein: CASSLVGRGAHEQYF; CDR3 DNA: TGTGCCAGCAGCTTGGTGGGACGGGGGGCCCACGAGCAGTACTTC; J gene: TRBJ2-7; D gene: -; V gene: TRBV5-8; clone size: -
CDR3 protein: CASSKGQAYEQYF; CDR3 DNA: TGCGCCAGCAGCAAGGGACAAGCCTACGAGCAGTACTTC; J gene: TRBJ2-7; D gene: -; V gene: TRBV5-1; clone size: once
CDR3 protein: CASGVGTGAGAYEQYF; CDR3 DNA: TGTGCCAGCGGCGTGGGAACCGGAGCTGGGGCATACGAGCAGTACTTC; J gene: TRBJ2-7; D gene: -; V gene: TRBV27; clone size: -
CDR3 protein: CASRRQGAQVDTQYF; CDR3 DNA: TGTGCCAGCAGACGACAGGGGGCGCAGGTAGATACGCAGTATTTT; J gene: TRBJ2-3; D gene: TRBD1; V gene: TRBV27; clone size: few
CDR3 protein: CASSHGGPDEQFF; CDR3 DNA: TGTGCCAGCAGTCACGGCGGTCCGGATGAGCAGTTCTTC; J gene: TRBJ2-1; D gene: -; V gene: TRBV6-5; clone size: -
CDR3 protein: CATAGTGEYTEAFF; CDR3 DNA: TGTGCCACCGCCGGGACAGGGGAGTACACTGAAGCTTTCTTT; J gene: TRBJ1-1; D gene: TRBD1; V gene: TRBV10-3; clone size: -
CDR3 protein: CASSLVGPTEAFF; CDR3 DNA: TGTGCCAGCAGCTTAGTTGGGCCCACTGAAGCTTTCTTT; J gene: TRBJ1-1; D gene: -; V gene: TRBV7-3; clone size: once
CDR3 protein: CASSLVADSGYTF; CDR3 DNA: TGTGCCAGCAGTTTAGTGGCCGACAGTGGCTACACCTTC; J gene: TRBJ1-2; D gene: -; V gene: TRBV28; clone size: -
CDR3 protein: CASSKAGLTHPVRNTDTQYF; CDR3 DNA: TGTGCCAGCAGCAAAGCGGGACTTACCCATCCTGTTAGGAACACAGATACGCAGTATTTT; J gene: TRBJ2-3; D gene: -; V gene: TRBV21-1; clone size: -
CDR3 protein: CASSRRQGAFTAAEAFF; CDR3 DNA: TGTGCCAGCAGCCGCCGACAGGGGGCGTTCACTGCAGCCGAAGCTTTCTTT; J gene: TRBJ1-1; D gene: TRBD1; V gene: TRBV14; clone size: -
CDR3 protein: CAWRQFSGANVLTF; CDR3 DNA: TGTGCCTGGAGACAGTTCTCTGGGGCCAACGTCCTGACTTTC; J gene: TRBJ2-6; D gene: -; V gene: TRBV30; clone size: -